The 11 T cell receptor beta chains listed next were all sequenced from one sample in a study of T cells in Graves' hyperthyroidism and ophthalmopathy. Amplification yielded TCR beta CDR3 regions, with RNA transcripts as the source. TCR CDR3 underwent first-round RT-PCR with the HTBI primer set. MiXCR, run by TCRdb on the multiplex PCR reads, gives a single entry per CDR3 protein. The profile covers over 250,000 distinct CDR3 sequences, with 22% appearing a single time and about 60% taken by the ten largest. The specimen sequenced was blood. Receptor source: a man younger than 40 with Graves' ophthalmopathy.

V and J are TRBV27 and TRBJ2-7; either TRBD1 or TRBD2 may fit D (5 bases each). The CDR3 runs 14 residues. Germline CDR1 reads MNHEY; CDR2 reads SMNVEV (reference sequence). V lost 5 bases and J 3 bases, leaving 14 bases between the germline ends. The CDR3 DNA follows: TGTGCCAGCAGTCCTGGGACCGTTTACTACGAGCAGTACTTC. Protein: CASSPGTVYYEQYF.

This chain joins TRBV28 and TRBJ2-7; TRBD2 aligns across 8 bases. Trimming removed 6 bases from V and 2 bases from J; junction bases left unmatched: 15. Germline CDR1 MDHEN, CDR2 SYDVKM. CDR3 length: 17 residues. The CDR3 protein is CASREGGRGGRPYEQYF. CDR3 sequence (DNA): TGTGCCAGCAGAGAGGGGGGTCGGGGCGGGAGGCCCTACGAGCAGTACTTC.

This clonotype was seen a few times. V usage is TRBV24-1 and J usage is TRBJ2-3, with D perhaps TRBD2 (7 bases). The V end was cut by 10 bases, the J end by 6 bases, with 19 bases between. CDR3 size: 14 residues. The V gene's germline CDR1 is KGHDR and CDR2 SFDVKD. Here the CDR3 DNA reads TGTGCCACGATGGGAGGGGGTCCTTTGGATACGCAGTATTTT. As protein: CATMGGGPLDTQYF.

V usage is TRBV3-1 and J usage is TRBJ2-5; D is uncertain. Germline assignment: CDR1 LGHDT and CDR2 YNNKEL (reference sequence). V lost 4 bases and J lost 7, with 10 bases in between. The CDR3 has 12 amino acids. CDR3 sequence: CASSRRSGTQYF. The CDR3 nucleotides read TGTGCCAGCAGCCGCCGCTCGGGGACCCAGTACTTC.

The V gene is TRBV6-5, the J gene TRBJ2-3; TRBD2 matches at 11 bases. Per germline, CDR1 MNHEY and CDR2 SVGAGI. J was trimmed by 4 bases and V by 5 bases; bases with no gene match: 2. This CDR3 has 14 amino acids. The CDR3: CASSTSGSADTQYF. The CDR3 bases are TGTGCCAGCAGTACTAGCGGGAGTGCAGATACGCAGTATTTT.

V and J are TRBV29-1 and TRBJ2-1, with 7 positions matching TRBD2. CDR3 length equals 13 residues. V lost 6 bases, J lost 7 bases, and 9 bases stayed unmatched. From germline, CDR1 is SQVTM and CDR2 ANQGSEA. The CDR3 sequence is CSVPRAGVNEQFF. The CDR3 DNA sequence: TGCAGCGTCCCTAGGGCGGGAGTAAATGAGCAGTTCTTC.

In this sample, this clonotype turned up a few times. The V gene is TRBV6-2 or TRBV6-3, the J gene TRBJ1-3; TRBD1 matches at 8 bases. The CDR3 runs to 13 residues. Trimming removed 6 bases from V and 2 bases from J; junction bases left unmatched: 0. Looked up from germline, CDR1 is MNHEY and CDR2 is SVGEGT. Here the CDR3 reads CASRTGAGNTIYF. CDR3 nucleotides: TGTGCCAGCAGGACAGGGGCTGGAAACACCATATATTTT.

The V call is TRBV28, the J call TRBJ1-2, with no clear D. CDR3 length equals 13 residues. Germline CDR1 reads MDHEN; CDR2 reads SYDVKM. V shed 5 bases and J shed 5 bases, with 12 bases lying between them. DNA for the CDR3: TGTGCCAGCAGTCCCCGATGGGCTTATGGCTACACCTTC. This gives the protein CASSPRWAYGYTF.

This clonotype was seen ten or more times. The chain employs TRBV27 and TRBJ1-5; possibly TRBD1 for D (5 bases). The CDR3 contains 14 residues. Germline V lookup: CDR1 MNHEY, CDR2 SMNVEV (reference sequence). Between the trimmed V and J ends, which lost 5 bases and 7 bases, there was a span of 15 bases. The CDR3 DNA is TGTGCCAGCAGTCCTCGGGGGGGAGGGCAGCCCCAGCATTTT. Its translation: CASSPRGGGQPQHF.

This clonotype occurred once. The chain uses TRBV5-1 and TRBJ2-1, with D tentatively TRBD2 (5 bases). The V and J ends lost 4 bases and 6 bases respectively, with 14 bases between them. The germline V gene has CDR1 SGHRS and CDR2 YFSETQ. This CDR3 is built from 14 residues. CDR3 sequence: CASSDRGWGNEQFF. In DNA form, the CDR3 reads TGCGCCAGCAGCGACCGAGGGTGGGGCAATGAGCAGTTCTTC.

The table lists this clonotype with a few counts. This chain's CDR3 is CASSRVEGGQPQHF. CDR3 bases: TGTGCCAGCAGCCGAGTGGAAGGGGGTCAGCCCCAGCATTTT. The chain is built from TRBV7-9 and TRBJ1-5, with a weak D call TRBD1 (6 bases). Germline CDR1 reads SEHNR; CDR2 reads FQNEAQ (reference sequence). The CDR3 contains 14 residues. V shed 5 bases and J shed 6 bases, with 14 bases lying between them.